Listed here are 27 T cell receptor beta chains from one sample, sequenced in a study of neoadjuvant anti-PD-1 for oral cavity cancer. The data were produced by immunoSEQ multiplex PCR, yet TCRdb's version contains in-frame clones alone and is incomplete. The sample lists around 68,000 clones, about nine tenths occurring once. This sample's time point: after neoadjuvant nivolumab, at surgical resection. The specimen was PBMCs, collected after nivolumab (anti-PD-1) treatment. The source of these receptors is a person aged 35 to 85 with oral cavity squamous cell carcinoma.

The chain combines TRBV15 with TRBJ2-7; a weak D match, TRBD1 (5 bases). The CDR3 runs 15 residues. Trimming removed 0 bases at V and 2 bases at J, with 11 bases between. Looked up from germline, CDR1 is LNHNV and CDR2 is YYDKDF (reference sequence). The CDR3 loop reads CATSRDRATAYEQYF. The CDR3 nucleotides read TGTGCCACCAGCAGAGACAGGGCAACCGCCTACGAGCAGTACTTC.

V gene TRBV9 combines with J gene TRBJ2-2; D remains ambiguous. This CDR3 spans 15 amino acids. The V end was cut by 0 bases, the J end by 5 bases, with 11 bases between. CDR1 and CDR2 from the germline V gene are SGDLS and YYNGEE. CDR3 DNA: TGTGCCAGCAGCGTAGTGACGGGCGGAACCGGGGAGCTGTTTTTT. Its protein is CASSVVTGGTGELFF.

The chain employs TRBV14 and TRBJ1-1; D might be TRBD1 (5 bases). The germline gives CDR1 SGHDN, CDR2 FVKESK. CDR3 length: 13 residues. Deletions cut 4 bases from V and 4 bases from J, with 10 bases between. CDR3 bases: TGTGCCAGCAGCCTAGGGGAGGGCACTGAAGCTTTCTTT. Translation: CASSLGEGTEAFF.

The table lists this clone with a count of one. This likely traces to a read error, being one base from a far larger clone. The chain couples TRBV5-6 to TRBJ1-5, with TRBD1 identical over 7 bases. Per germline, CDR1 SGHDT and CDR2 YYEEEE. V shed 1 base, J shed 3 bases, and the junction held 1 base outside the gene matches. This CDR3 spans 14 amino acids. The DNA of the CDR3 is TGTGCCAGCAGCTTGACAGGGGTCAATCAGCCCCAGCATTTT. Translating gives CASSLTGVNQPQHF.

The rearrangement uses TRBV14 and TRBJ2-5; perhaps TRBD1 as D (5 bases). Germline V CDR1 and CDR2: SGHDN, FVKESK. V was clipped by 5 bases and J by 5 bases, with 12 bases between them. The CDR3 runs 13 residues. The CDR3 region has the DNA TGTGCCAGCAGCAATCGACAGTGGGAGACCCAGTACTTC. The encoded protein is CASSNRQWETQYF.

The CDR3 is CASSQDSGTAYGYTF. The CDR3 DNA reads TGCGCCAGCAGCCAAGATTCCGGGACAGCATATGGCTACACCTTC. The V gene is TRBV4-1, the J gene TRBJ1-2; 7 bases are shared with TRBD1. This CDR3 is 15 amino acids long. Germline lookup yields CDR1 MGHRA and CDR2 YSYEKL. V dropped 0 bases and J dropped 5; count of bases not matched to a gene: 6.

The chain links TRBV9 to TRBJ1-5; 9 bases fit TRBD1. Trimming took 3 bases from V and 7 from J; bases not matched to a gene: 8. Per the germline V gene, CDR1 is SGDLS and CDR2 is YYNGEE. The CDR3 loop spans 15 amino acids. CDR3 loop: CASSGGQGSGQPQHF. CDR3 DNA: TGTGCCAGCAGCGGGGGACAGGGTAGTGGGCAGCCCCAGCATTTT.

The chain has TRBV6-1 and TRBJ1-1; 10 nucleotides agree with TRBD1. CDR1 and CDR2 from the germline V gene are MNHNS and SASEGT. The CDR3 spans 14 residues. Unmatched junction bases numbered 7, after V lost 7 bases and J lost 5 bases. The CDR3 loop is CASTRDRGRTEAFF. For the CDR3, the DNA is TGTGCCAGCACCCGGGACAGGGGCCGGACTGAAGCTTTCTTT.

In DNA form, the CDR3 reads TGTGCCTGGACAATATTTTCAGGATTGAACACTGAAGCTTTCTTT. It yields the protein CAWTIFSGLNTEAFF. The rearrangement links TRBV30 to TRBJ1-1; D is unclear. This CDR3 has 15 amino acids. Germline CDR1 reads GTSNPN; CDR2 reads SVGIG (reference sequence). The V end lost 4 bases, the J end lost 0 bases, and 15 bases lay between the germline ends.

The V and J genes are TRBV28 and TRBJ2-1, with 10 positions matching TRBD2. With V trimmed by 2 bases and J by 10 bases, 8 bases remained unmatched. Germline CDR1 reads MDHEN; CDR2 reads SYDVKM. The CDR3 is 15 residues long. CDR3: CASSLISGRALEQFF. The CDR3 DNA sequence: TGTGCCAGCAGTTTAATAAGCGGGAGGGCCTTGGAGCAGTTCTTC.

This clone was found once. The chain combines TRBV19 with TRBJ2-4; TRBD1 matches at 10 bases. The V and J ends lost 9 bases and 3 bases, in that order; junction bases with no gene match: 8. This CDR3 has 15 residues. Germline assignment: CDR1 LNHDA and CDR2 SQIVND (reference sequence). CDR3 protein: CASEGQGTVKNIQYF. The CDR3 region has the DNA TGTGCCAGCGAGGGACAGGGGACTGTCAAAAACATTCAGTACTTC.

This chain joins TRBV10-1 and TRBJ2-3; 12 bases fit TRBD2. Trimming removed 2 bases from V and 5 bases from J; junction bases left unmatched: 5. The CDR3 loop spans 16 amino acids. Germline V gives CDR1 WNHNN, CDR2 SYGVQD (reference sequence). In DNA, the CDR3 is TGCGCCAGCAGTGAGGGACTAGCGGGGAGTTTAGATACGCAGTATTTT. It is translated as CASSEGLAGSLDTQYF.

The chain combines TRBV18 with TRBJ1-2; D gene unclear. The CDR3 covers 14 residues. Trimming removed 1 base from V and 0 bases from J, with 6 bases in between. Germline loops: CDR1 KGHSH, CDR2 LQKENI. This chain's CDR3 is CASSPQTSNYGYTF. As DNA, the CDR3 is TGTGCCAGCTCACCACAGACCTCTAACTATGGCTACACCTTC. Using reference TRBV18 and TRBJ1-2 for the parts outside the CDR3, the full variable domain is NAGVMQNPRHLVRRRGQEARLRCSPMKGHSHVYWYRQLPEEGLKFMVYLQKENIIDESGMPKERFSAEFPKEGPSILRIQQVVRGDSAAYFCASSPQTSNYGYTFGSGTRLTVV.

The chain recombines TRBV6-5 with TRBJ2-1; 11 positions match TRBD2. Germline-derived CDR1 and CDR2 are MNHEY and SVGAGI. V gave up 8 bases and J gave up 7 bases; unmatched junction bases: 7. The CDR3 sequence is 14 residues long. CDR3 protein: CASAGSGGANEQFF. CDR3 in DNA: TGTGCCAGCGCCGGTAGCGGGGGGGCGAATGAGCAGTTCTTC.

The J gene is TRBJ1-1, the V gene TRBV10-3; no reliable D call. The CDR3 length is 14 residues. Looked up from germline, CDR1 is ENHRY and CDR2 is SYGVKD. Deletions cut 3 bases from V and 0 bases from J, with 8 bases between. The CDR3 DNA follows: TGTGCCATCAGTGATCAGGATATGAACACTGAAGCTTTCTTT. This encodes CAISDQDMNTEAFF.

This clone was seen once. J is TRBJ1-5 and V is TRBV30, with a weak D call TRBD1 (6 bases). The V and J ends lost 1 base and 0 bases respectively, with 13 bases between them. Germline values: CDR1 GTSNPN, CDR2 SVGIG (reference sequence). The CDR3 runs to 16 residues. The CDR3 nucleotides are TGTGCCTGGAGTGCCGGGGGGGCGGATAGCAATCAGCCCCAGCATTTT. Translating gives CAWSAGGADSNQPQHF.

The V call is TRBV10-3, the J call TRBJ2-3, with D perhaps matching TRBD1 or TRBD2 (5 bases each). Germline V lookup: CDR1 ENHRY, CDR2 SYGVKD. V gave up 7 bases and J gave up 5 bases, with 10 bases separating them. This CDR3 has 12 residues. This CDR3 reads CAINRGGDTQYF. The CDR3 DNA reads TGTGCCATCAACCGTGGGGGAGATACGCAGTATTTT.

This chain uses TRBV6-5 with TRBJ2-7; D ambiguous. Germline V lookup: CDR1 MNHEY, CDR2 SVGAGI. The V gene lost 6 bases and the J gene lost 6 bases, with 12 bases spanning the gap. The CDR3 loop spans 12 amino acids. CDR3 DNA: TGTGCCAGCAGATCTGCAGGCGCCGAGCAGTACTTC. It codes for CASRSAGAEQYF.

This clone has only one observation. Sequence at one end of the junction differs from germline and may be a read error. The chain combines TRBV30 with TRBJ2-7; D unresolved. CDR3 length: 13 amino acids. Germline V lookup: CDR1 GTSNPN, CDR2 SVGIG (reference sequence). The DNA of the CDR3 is TGTGCCTGGAGTTTAGCCCAGAGTCTCGGGCCCCTTTTC. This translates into CAWSLAQSLGPLF.

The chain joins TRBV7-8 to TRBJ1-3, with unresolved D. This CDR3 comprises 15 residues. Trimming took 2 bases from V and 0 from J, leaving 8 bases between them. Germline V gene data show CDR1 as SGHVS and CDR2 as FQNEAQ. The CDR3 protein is CASSLYGLSGNTIYF. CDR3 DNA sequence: TGTGCCAGCAGCTTATACGGGCTCTCTGGAAACACCATATATTTT.

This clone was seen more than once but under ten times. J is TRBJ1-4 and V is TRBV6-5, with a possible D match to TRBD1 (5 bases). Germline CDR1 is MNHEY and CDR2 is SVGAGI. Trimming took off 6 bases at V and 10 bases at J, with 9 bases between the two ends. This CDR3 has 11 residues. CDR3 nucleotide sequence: TGTGCCAGCAGGGGGGGACGAAAACTGTTTTTT. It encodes CASRGGRKLFF.

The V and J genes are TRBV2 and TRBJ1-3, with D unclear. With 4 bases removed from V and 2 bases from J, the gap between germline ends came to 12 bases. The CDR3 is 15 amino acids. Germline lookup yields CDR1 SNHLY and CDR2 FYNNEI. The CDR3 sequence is CASSASGNAGNTIYF. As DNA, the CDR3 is TGTGCCAGCAGTGCGTCCGGGAACGCTGGAAACACCATATATTTT.

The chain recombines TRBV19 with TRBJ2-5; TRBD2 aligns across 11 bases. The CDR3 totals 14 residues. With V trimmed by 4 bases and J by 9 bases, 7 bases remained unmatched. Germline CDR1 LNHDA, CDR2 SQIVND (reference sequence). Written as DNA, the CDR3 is TGTGCCAGTAGTAACCCACGACTAGCGGGGTCCCAGTACTTC. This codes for CASSNPRLAGSQYF. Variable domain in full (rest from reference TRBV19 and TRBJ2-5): DGGITQSPKYLFRKEGQNVTLSCEQNLNHDAMYWYRQDPGQGLRLIYYSQIVNDFQKGDIAEGYSVSREKKESFPLTVTSAQKNPTAFYLCASSNPRLAGSQYFGPGTRLLVL.

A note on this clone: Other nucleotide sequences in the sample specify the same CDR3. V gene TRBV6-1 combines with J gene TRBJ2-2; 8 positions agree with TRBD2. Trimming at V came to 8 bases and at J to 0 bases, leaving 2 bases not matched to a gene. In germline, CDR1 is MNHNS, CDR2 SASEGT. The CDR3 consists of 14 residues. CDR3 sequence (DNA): TGTGCCAGCTTGGGACTAGCGAACACCGGGGAGCTGTTTTTT. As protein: CASLGLANTGELFF.

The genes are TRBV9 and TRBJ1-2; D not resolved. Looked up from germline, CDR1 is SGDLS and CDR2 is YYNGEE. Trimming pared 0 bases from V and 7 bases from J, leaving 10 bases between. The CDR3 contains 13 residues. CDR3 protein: CASSVVASGGYTF. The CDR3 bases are TGTGCCAGCAGCGTAGTAGCATCGGGTGGCTACACCTTC.

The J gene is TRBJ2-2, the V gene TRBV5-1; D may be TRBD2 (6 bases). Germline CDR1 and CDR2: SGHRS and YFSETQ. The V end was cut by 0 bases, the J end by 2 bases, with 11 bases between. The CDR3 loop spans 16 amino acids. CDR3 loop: CASSLEEGSNTGELFF. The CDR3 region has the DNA TGCGCCAGCAGCTTGGAGGAGGGCAGTAACACCGGGGAGCTGTTTTTT.

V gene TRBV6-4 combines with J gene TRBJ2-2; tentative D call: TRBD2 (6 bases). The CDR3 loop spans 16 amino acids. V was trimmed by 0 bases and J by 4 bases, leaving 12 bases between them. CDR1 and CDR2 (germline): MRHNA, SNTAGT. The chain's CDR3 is CASSDSPSAITGELFF. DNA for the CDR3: TGTGCCAGCAGTGACTCCCCTAGCGCGATCACCGGGGAGCTGTTTTTT.